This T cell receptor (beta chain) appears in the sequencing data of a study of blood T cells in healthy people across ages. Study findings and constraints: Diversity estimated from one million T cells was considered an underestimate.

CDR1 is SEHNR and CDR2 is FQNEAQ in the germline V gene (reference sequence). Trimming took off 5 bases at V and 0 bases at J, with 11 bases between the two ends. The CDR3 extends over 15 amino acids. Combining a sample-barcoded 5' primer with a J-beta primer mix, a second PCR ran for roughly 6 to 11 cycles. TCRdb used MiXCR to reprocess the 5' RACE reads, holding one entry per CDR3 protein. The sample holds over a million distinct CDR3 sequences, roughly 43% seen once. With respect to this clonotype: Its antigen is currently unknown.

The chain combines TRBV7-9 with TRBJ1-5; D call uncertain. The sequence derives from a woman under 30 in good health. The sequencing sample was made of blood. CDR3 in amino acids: CASSRDGNSNQPQHF. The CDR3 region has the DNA TGTGCCAGCAGCCGAGACGGGAATAGCAATCAGCCCCAGCATTTT.